This TCR beta chain was found in a study of T cell changes during pregnancy in multiple sclerosis. The ends were cut back, 3 bases at V and 4 bases at J, with 14 bases in the middle. CDR1 and CDR2 from the germline V gene are SGHTA and FQGNSA. This CDR3 is 15 amino acids long. Here immunoSEQ multiplex PCR was the method, and the copy in TCRdb shows in-frame clones only, minus some. The table records approximately 84,000 clones, 94% of them present only once. V gene TRBV7-2 combines with J gene TRBJ2-3; D might be TRBD2 (6 bases). The receptor was isolated from a female donor in good health, enrolled as a control in a pregnancy study. The starting material was peripheral blood, obtained in the second trimester of pregnancy. CDR3 bases: TGTGCCAGCAGCTTCGGGGGAGTCGGTCCAGATACGCAGTATTTT. Encoded protein: CASSFGGVGPDTQYF.